This paragraph covers one TCR beta chain sequence. The CDR3 runs 16 residues. Trimming removed 1 base from V and 3 bases from J; junction bases left unmatched: 3. Germline CDR1 KGHDR, CDR2 SFDVKD. The data belong to a study of blood T cell repertoires in COVID-19. Assay: immunoSEQ multiplex PCR; the TCRdb copy retains only in-frame clones and omits some. The sample contains approximately 270,000 clones, roughly 90% of which appear only once. The chain couples TRBV24-1 to TRBJ2-1; TRBD1 agrees at 9 bases. This TCR came from an older woman who had recovered from COVID-19. What was sequenced was PBMCs or T cells enriched from blood (not recorded which). CDR3 in DNA: TGTGCCACCAGTGATTTACAGGGGGCTGGCTACAATGAGCAGTTCTTC. Encoded protein: CATSDLQGAGYNEQFF.